The 9 T cell receptor beta chains below all came from one sample that was sequenced in a study of T cell changes during pregnancy in multiple sclerosis. Measured with immunoSEQ multiplex PCR; TCRdb has only the in-frame clones, and not every one. The sample gives some 30,000 clones, over 75% of which show up once; less than 8% is in the top ten. Sequences were derived from CD8+ T cells from peripheral blood mononuclear cells, sampled after pregnancy. The receptors come from a female donor with multiple sclerosis, enrolled in a pregnancy study.

The chain has TRBV7-3 and TRBJ2-1; possible D gene TRBD2, 5 bases. The CDR3 covers 15 residues. From germline, CDR1 is SGHTA and CDR2 FQGTGA. V was shortened by 0 bases and J by 6 bases, with 12 bases between the two germline ends. The CDR3 protein is CASSLTDLAPNEQFF. The CDR3 nucleotides read TGTGCCAGCAGCTTAACGGACCTAGCACCCAATGAGCAGTTCTTC. Full variable domain (missing parts from reference TRBV7-3 and TRBJ2-1): GAGVSQTPSNKVTEKGKYVELRCDPISGHTALYWYRQSLGQGPEFLIYFQGTGAADDSGLPNDRFFAVRPEGSVSTLKIQRTERGDSAVYLCASSLTDLAPNEQFFGPGTRLTVL.

CDR3 protein: CASSQEVPGGNTEAFF. In DNA form, the CDR3 reads TGCGCCAGCAGCCAAGAAGTCCCAGGGGGGAACACTGAAGCTTTCTTT. This sequence joins TRBV4-3 and TRBJ1-1; 7 bases map to TRBD1. Germline V gene sequence: CDR1 LGHNA, CDR2 YSLEER. The CDR3 consists of 16 residues. Trimming at V came to 0 bases and at J to 1 base, leaving 5 bases not matched to a gene.

DNA for the CDR3: TGCAGCGTTGGCGCCCAGGGAACCTACGAGCAGTACTTC. Its protein is CSVGAQGTYEQYF. The chain has TRBV29-1 and TRBJ2-7; D might be TRBD1 (5 bases). Per germline, CDR1 SQVTM and CDR2 ANQGSEA. V dropped 4 bases and J dropped 2 bases, with 12 bases sitting between them. This CDR3 comprises 13 residues.

This chain uses TRBV27 with TRBJ1-1; weak D call: TRBD1 (6 bases). The V end lost 6 bases, the J end lost 4 bases, and 18 bases lay between the germline ends. The CDR3 runs 15 residues. Germline loops: CDR1 MNHEY, CDR2 SMNVEV (reference sequence). CDR3 loop: CASSPRDGGLTEAFF. The CDR3 DNA sequence: TGTGCCAGCAGCCCCCGTGACGGGGGGCTCACTGAAGCTTTCTTT.

The chain's CDR3 is CASSSLAGGTDTQYF. In DNA, the CDR3 is TGTGCCAGCAGCTCGCTAGCGGGAGGCACAGATACGCAGTATTTT. The rearrangement links TRBV7-8 to TRBJ2-3, with TRBD2 matching over 10 bases. The CDR3 runs 15 residues. Losses at the gene ends were 4 bases for V and 1 base for J; bases not matched to a gene: 2. In germline, CDR1 is SGHVS, CDR2 FQNEAQ.

This clone occurred once. The rearrangement joins TRBV7-9 to TRBJ2-5; TRBD1 might be the D (6 bases). The DNA end favors TRBJ2-7, so the J call may be wrong. The length of the CDR3 is 13 residues. Germline CDR1 and CDR2: SEHNR and FQNEAQ (reference sequence). The CDR3 nucleotides are TGTGCCAGCAGCTCACAGGGATTCTACGAGCAGTACTTC. It is translated as CASSSQGFYEQYF.

V gene TRBV23-1 combines with J gene TRBJ2-7, with 9 bases identical to TRBD1. TRBV23-1 is noted as an ORF with a role that remains uncertain. After removal of 0 bases from V and 3 bases from J, the junction contained 0 bases not matched to a gene. The length of the CDR3 is 14 residues. The DNA for the CDR3 is TGCGCCAGCAGTCAATCGGGACAGGGCTACGAGCAGTACTTC. It specifies CASSQSGQGYEQYF.

DNA of the CDR3: TGTGCCAGCAGCTTAAAGACAGGGCGGGGCACTGAAGCTTTCTTT. Residues: CASSLKTGRGTEAFF. The V and J genes are TRBV7-6 and TRBJ1-1; 7 bases agree with TRBD1. Per germline, CDR1 SGHVS and CDR2 FNYEAQ. V lost 2 bases, J lost 4 bases, and 7 bases stayed unmatched. This CDR3 spans 15 amino acids.

This rearrangement joins TRBV28 to TRBJ1-3, with a possible D match to TRBD1 (6 bases). CDR1 and CDR2 from the germline V gene are MDHEN and SYDVKM. V was cut by 8 bases and J by 1 base, with 12 bases left in between. This CDR3 comprises 14 residues. CDR3 DNA: TGTGCCAGCCGACAACAGGGTTCTGGAAACACCATATATTTT. It specifies CASRQQGSGNTIYF.